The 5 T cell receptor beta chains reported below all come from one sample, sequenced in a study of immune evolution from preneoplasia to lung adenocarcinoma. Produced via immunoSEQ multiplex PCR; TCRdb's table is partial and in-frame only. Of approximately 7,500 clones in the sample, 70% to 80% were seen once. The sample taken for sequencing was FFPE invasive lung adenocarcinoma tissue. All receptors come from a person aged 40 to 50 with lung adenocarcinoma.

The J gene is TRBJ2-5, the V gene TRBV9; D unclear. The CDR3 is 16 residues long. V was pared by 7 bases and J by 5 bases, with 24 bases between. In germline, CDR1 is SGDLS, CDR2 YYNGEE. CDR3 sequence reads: CASAEAVAAGRETQYF. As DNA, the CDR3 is TGTGCCAGCGCTGAGGCCGTAGCCGCCGGACGGGAGACCCAGTACTTC.

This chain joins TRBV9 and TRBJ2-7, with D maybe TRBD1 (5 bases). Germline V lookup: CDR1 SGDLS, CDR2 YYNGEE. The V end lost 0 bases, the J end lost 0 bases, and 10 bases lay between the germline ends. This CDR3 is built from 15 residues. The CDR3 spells CASSVALGLSYEQYF. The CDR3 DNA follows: TGTGCCAGCAGCGTAGCTCTGGGGCTCTCCTACGAGCAGTACTTC.

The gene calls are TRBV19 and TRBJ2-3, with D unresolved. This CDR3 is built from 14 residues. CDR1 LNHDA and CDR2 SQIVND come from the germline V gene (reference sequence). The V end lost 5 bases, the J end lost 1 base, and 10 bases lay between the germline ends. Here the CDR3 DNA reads TGTGCCAGTAGTCTGGGTCGTCGCACAGATACGCAGTATTTT. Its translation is CASSLGRRTDTQYF.

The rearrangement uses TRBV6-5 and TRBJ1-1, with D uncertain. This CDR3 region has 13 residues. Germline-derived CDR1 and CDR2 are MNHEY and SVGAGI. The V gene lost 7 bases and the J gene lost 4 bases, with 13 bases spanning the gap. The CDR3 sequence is CASTKSGFTEAFF. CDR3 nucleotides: TGTGCCAGCACCAAGAGCGGGTTCACTGAAGCTTTCTTT.

The CDR3 loop is CAWAGTQEETQYF. In nucleotides, the CDR3 is TGTGCCTGGGCCGGGACACAAGAAGAGACCCAGTACTTC. The chain couples TRBV30 to TRBJ2-5; weak D call: TRBD1 (6 bases). Trimming cost V 5 bases and J 3 bases, with 13 bases left between them. The CDR3 has 13 amino acids. Per germline, CDR1 GTSNPN and CDR2 SVGIG (reference sequence).